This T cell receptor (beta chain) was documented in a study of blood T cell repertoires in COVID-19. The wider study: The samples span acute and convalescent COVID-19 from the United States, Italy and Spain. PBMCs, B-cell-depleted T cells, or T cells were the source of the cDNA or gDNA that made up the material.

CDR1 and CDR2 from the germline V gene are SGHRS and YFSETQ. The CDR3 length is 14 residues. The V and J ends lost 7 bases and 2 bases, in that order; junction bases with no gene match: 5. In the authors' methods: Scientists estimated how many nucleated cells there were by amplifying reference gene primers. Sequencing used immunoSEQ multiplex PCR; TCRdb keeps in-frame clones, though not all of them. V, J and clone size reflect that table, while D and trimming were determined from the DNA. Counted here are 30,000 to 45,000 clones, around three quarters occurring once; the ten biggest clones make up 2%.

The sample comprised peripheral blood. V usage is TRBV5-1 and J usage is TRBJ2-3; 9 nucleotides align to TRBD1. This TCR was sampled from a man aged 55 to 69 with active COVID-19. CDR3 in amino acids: CASRGQGPTDTQYF. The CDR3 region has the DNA TGCGCCAGCCGTGGACAGGGGCCCACAGATACGCAGTATTTT.